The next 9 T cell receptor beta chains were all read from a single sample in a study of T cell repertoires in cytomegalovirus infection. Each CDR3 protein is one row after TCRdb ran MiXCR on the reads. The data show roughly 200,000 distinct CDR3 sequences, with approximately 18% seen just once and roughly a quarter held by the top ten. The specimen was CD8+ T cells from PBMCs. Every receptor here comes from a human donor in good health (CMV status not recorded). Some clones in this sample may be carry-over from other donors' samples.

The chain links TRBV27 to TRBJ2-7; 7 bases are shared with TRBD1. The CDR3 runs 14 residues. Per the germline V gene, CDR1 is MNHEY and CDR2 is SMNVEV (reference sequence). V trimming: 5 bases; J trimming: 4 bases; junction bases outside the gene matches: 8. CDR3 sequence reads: CASSAGTEWYEQYF. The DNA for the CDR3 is TGTGCCAGCAGTGCCGGGACAGAATGGTACGAGCAGTACTTC.

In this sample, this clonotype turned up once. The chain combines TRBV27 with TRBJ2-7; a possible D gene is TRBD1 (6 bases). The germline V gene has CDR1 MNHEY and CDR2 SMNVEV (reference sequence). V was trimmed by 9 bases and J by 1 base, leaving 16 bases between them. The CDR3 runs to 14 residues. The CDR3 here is CASCLGQSSYEQYF. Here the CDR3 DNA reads TGTGCCAGTTGTTTGGGACAATCATCCTACGAGCAGTACTTC.

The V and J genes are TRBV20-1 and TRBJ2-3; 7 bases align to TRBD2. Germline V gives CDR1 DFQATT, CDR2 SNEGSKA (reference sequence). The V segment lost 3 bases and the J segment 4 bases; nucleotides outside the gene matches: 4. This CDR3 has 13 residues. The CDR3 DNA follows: TGCAGTGCTAGCGGGGGGAACTCAGATACGCAGTATTTT. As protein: CSASGGNSDTQYF.

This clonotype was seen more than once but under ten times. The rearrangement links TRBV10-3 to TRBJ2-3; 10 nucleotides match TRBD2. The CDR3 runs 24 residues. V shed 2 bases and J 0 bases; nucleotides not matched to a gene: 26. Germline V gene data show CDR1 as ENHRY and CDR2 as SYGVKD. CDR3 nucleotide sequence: TGTGCCATCAGTGAGACTACAGGCGATAAACTAGCGGGGAATCATCTATTTAGCACAGATACGCAGTATTTT. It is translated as CAISETTGDKLAGNHLFSTDTQYF.

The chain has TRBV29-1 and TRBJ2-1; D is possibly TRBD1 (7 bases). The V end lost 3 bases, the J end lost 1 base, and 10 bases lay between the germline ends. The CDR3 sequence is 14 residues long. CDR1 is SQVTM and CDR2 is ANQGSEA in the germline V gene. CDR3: CSVDRGDSYNEQFF. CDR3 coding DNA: TGCAGCGTTGACAGGGGGGATTCCTACAATGAGCAGTTCTTC.

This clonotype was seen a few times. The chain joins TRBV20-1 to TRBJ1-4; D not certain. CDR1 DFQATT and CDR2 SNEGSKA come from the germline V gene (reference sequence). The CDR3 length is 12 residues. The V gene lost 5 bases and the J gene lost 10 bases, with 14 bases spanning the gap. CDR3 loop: CSAQSRRRKLFF. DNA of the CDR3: TGCAGTGCTCAGAGTCGAAGGCGAAAACTGTTTTTT.

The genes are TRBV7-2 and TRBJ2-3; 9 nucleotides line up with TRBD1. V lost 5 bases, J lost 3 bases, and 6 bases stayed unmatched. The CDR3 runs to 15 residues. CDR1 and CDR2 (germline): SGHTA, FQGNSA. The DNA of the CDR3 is TGTGCCAGCAGCGTCCGGGACAGGGTTACAGATACGCAGTATTTT. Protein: CASSVRDRVTDTQYF.

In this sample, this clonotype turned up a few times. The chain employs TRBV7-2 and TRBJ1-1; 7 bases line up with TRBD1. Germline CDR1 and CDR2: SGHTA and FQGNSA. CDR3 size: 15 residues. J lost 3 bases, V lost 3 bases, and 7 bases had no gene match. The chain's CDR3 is CASSFGDSPYTEAFF. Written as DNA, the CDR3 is TGTGCCAGCAGCTTCGGGGACAGTCCTTACACTGAAGCTTTCTTT.

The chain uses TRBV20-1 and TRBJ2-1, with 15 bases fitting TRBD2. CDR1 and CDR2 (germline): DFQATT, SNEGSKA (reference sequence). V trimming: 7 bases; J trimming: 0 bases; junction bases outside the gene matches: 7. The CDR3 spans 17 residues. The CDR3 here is CSVLGLAGGSSYNEQFF. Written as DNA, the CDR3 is TGCAGTGTTTTGGGACTAGCGGGGGGAAGCTCCTACAATGAGCAGTTCTTC.